Shown below are 20 T cell receptor beta chains from a single sample sequenced in a study of T cells after yellow fever vaccination. TCRdb re-called the 5' RACE reads with MiXCR, one entry per CDR3 protein. The sample carries 100,000 to 150,000 distinct CDR3 sequences, roughly 10% recorded once. The material sequenced was CD8+ T cells sorted from PBMCs, taken on the day of the yellow fever booster vaccination. The receptors were sampled from a man aged 18 to 30 who received the YFV17D yellow fever vaccine.

This chain joins TRBV28 and TRBJ1-5; the D is unclear. Deletions cut 4 bases from V and 0 bases from J, with 22 bases between. The V gene's germline CDR1 is MDHEN and CDR2 SYDVKM. CDR3 size: 19 residues. The CDR3 here is CASSSVGRTWPLSNQPQHF. The CDR3 region has the DNA TGTGCCAGCAGTTCAGTCGGACGGACCTGGCCCCTTAGCAATCAGCCCCAGCATTTT. The full variable domain, with the rest looked up from reference TRBV28 and TRBJ1-5, is DVKVTQSSRYLVKRTGEKVFLECVQDMDHENMFWYRQDPGLGLRLIYFSYDVKMKEKGDIPEGYSVSREKKERFSLILESASTNQTSMYLCASSSVGRTWPLSNQPQHFGDGTRLSIL.

This clonotype was counted a few times. The V and J genes are TRBV27 and TRBJ1-2; no definite D call. V was pared by 3 bases and J by 4 bases, with 24 bases between. The CDR3 runs to 18 residues. Germline V gene sequence: CDR1 MNHEY, CDR2 SMNVEV (reference sequence). The CDR3 protein is CASSFTETSTGLRYGYTF. In DNA form, the CDR3 reads TGTGCCAGCAGTTTTACCGAGACCTCCACCGGTTTGCGCTATGGCTACACCTTC.

This clonotype was detected a few times. V and J are TRBV9 and TRBJ1-2; tentative D call: TRBD1 (5 bases). The CDR3 has 12 residues. Germline V gives CDR1 SGDLS, CDR2 YYNGEE. Deletions cut 3 bases from V and 6 bases from J, with 9 bases between. The CDR3 here is CASSGDGHGYTF. The CDR3 nucleotides read TGTGCCAGCAGCGGGGACGGCCATGGCTACACCTTC.

This clonotype was detected only a few times. This sequence joins TRBV12-3 or TRBV12-4 and TRBJ1-2; D perhaps matches TRBD1 (6 bases). V lost 2 bases, J lost 10 bases, and 14 bases lay in between. The CDR3 sequence is 13 residues long. The CDR3 nucleotides are TGTGCCAGCAGTTTAAGCACGGGACAAAACTACACCTTC. It translates to CASSLSTGQNYTF.

This clonotype was seen more than once but under ten times. V and J are TRBV6-2 or TRBV6-3 and TRBJ2-7; D is possibly TRBD1 (5 bases). CDR3 length: 14 amino acids. Trimming removed 6 bases at V and 2 bases at J, with 14 bases between. Germline CDR1 reads MNHEY; CDR2 reads SVGEGT. Here the CDR3 DNA reads TGTGCCAGCAGCGCTGACAGTTTTCCCTACGAGCAGTACGTC. Encoded protein: CASSADSFPYEQYV.

This chain connects TRBV4-1 to TRBJ2-7, with a possible D match to TRBD2 (5 bases). CDR3 size: 13 residues. CDR1 MGHRA and CDR2 YSYEKL come from the germline V gene. Trimming shortened V by 3 bases and J by 4 bases, and 10 bases separated the two germline ends. The CDR3 nucleotides read TGCGCCAGCAGCCATGGACTCGGATACGAGCAGTACTTC. This sequence encodes CASSHGLGYEQYF.

V gene TRBV29-1 combines with J gene TRBJ2-3; D possibly corresponds to TRBD2 (5 bases). The V gene lost 7 bases and the J gene lost 4 bases, with 27 bases spanning the gap. The CDR3 extends over 17 amino acids. Germline V gene data show CDR1 as SQVTM and CDR2 as ANQGSEA. The DNA for the CDR3 is TGCAGCGCAACTAGGGTCAGAACGGACGAGAGGGCAGATACGCAGTATTTT. It encodes CSATRVRTDERADTQYF.

This clonotype occurred a few times. V is TRBV20-1 and J is TRBJ2-2, with TRBD1 as a possible D gene (6 bases). The germline V gene has CDR1 DFQATT and CDR2 SNEGSKA (reference sequence). This CDR3 spans 15 amino acids. V was trimmed by 0 bases and J by 5 bases, leaving 13 bases between them. The CDR3 nucleotides are TGCAGTGCTAGAGATCTCTCCGGACAGACCGGGGAGCTGTTTTTT. This codes for CSARDLSGQTGELFF.

The chain carries TRBV7-3 and TRBJ2-3; a weak D match, TRBD2 (5 bases). Germline values: CDR1 SGHTA, CDR2 FQGTGA. The V gene lost 1 base and the J gene lost 1 base, with 12 bases spanning the gap. This CDR3 has 16 amino acids. In DNA form, the CDR3 reads TGTGCCAGCAGCTTAAATCCGGGATTAGGCACAGATACGCAGTATTTT. It codes for CASSLNPGLGTDTQYF.

The chain uses TRBV20-1 and TRBJ2-2, with TRBD2 identical over 7 bases. Per germline, CDR1 DFQATT and CDR2 SNEGSKA (reference sequence). This CDR3 has 15 residues. The V segment lost 5 bases and the J segment 7 bases; nucleotides outside the gene matches: 13. The DNA for the CDR3 is TGCAGTGCTGTATTAGCGGGCCCACGAAACGGGGAGCTGTTTTTT. Protein sequence: CSAVLAGPRNGELFF.

The V and J genes are TRBV7-9 and TRBJ2-1; D gene unclear. The CDR3 has 14 residues. V lost 1 base and J 6 bases, leaving 10 bases between the germline ends. Germline CDR1 reads SEHNR; CDR2 reads FQNEAQ (reference sequence). The CDR3 is CASSLDGFSNEQFF. The CDR3 region has the DNA TGTGCCAGCAGCTTAGATGGGTTTAGCAATGAGCAGTTCTTC.

This chain links TRBV9 with TRBJ1-1, with TRBD1 matching 9 bases. Germline assignment: CDR1 SGDLS and CDR2 YYNGEE. This CDR3 contains 18 residues. V was clipped by 3 bases and J by 1 base; unmatched bases: 13. CDR3 DNA sequence: TGTGCCAGCAGCGATCCCTTGACACAGGGGGCTGAGAACACTGAAGCTTTCTTT. Its translation: CASSDPLTQGAENTEAFF.

The J gene is TRBJ1-2, the V gene TRBV20-1; TRBD1 is a possible D gene (5 bases). Germline V gene sequence: CDR1 DFQATT, CDR2 SNEGSKA (reference sequence). Trimming removed 2 bases at V and 2 bases at J, with 15 bases between. The length of the CDR3 is 15 residues. For the CDR3, the DNA is TGCAGTGCTAGACTACGGGGCGAACCCAACTATGGCTACACCTTC. This encodes CSARLRGEPNYGYTF.

The CDR3 DNA follows: TGCGCCAGCAGCTTGGCCTACCGGGACGCCGATGGGACCCAGTACTTC. This sequence encodes CASSLAYRDADGTQYF. The chain is built from TRBV5-1 and TRBJ2-5, with D perhaps TRBD1 or TRBD2 (5 bases each). With 0 bases removed from V and 7 bases from J, the gap between germline ends came to 19 bases. The CDR3 contains 16 residues. Looked up from germline, CDR1 is SGHRS and CDR2 is YFSETQ.

This clonotype was observed a few times. The CDR3 protein is CASSLYGQGWVDGELFF. The CDR3 coding sequence is TGTGCCAGCAGTTTATATGGGCAGGGTTGGGTTGACGGGGAGCTGTTTTTT. The genes are TRBV27 and TRBJ2-2; possible D gene TRBD1, 5 bases. The CDR3 extends over 17 amino acids. Germline lookup yields CDR1 MNHEY and CDR2 SMNVEV (reference sequence). V was trimmed by 1 base and J by 7 bases, leaving 19 bases between them.

This chain links TRBV6-6 with TRBJ2-3; the D is unclear. The CDR3 runs 13 residues. Germline V gene data show CDR1 as MNHNY and CDR2 as SVGAGI (reference sequence). Trimming stripped 5 bases from V and 0 bases from J, with 6 bases between. DNA for the CDR3: TGTGCCAGCAGTGGGATAAGCACAGATACGCAGTATTTT. It is translated as CASSGISTDTQYF.

The table lists this clonotype with many counts. V is TRBV11-2 and J is TRBJ2-1; possibly TRBD2 for D (6 bases). The CDR3 length is 16 residues. Trimming took 3 bases from V and 2 from J, leaving 14 bases between them. Germline CDR1 reads SGHAT; CDR2 reads FQNNGV. CDR3 bases: TGTGCCAGCAGCTTTGACCGACTAGGGGCCTACAATGAGCAGTTCTTC. Its translation: CASSFDRLGAYNEQFF. Variable domain in full (rest from reference TRBV11-2 and TRBJ2-1): EAGVAQSPRYKIIEKRQSVAFWCNPISGHATLYWYQQILGQGPKLLIQFQNNGVVDDSQLPKDRFSAERLKGVDSTLKIQPAKLEDSAVYLCASSFDRLGAYNEQFFGPGTRLTVL.

V usage is TRBV27 and J usage is TRBJ2-4; no clear D. The V and J ends lost 5 bases and 6 bases respectively, with 14 bases between them. The CDR3 contains 14 residues. Germline CDR1 MNHEY, CDR2 SMNVEV (reference sequence). The CDR3 loop reads CASSRGRSGNIQYF. For the CDR3, the DNA is TGTGCCAGCAGTAGAGGACGGTCGGGAAACATTCAGTACTTC.

V is TRBV7-9 and J is TRBJ2-7; D uncertain. The V gene lost 4 bases and the J gene lost 2 bases, with 15 bases spanning the gap. CDR1 SEHNR and CDR2 FQNEAQ come from the germline V gene (reference sequence). The CDR3 consists of 15 residues. The CDR3 nucleotides are TGTGCCAGCAGCTCGCCCGGGTCAGAGACCTACGAGCAGTACTTC. It translates to CASSSPGSETYEQYF. Full variable domain (outside the CDR3, taken from reference TRBV7-9 and TRBJ2-7): DTGVSQNPRHKITKRGQNVTFRCDPISEHNRLYWYRQTLGQGPEFLTYFQNEAQLEKSRLLSDRFSAERPKGSFSTLEIQRTEQGDSAMYLCASSSPGSETYEQYFGPGTRLTVT.

This clonotype was seen only a few times. The V call is TRBV5-6, the J call TRBJ2-5; tentatively, D is TRBD1 (6 bases). In germline, CDR1 is SGHDT, CDR2 YYEEEE. This CDR3 region has 15 residues. V lost 4 bases and J 4 bases, leaving 17 bases between the germline ends. This CDR3 reads CASSQEGVGIETQYF. As DNA, the CDR3 is TGTGCCAGCAGCCAAGAGGGGGTCGGTATAGAGACCCAGTACTTC. Looking up the rest from reference TRBV5-6 and TRBJ2-5 gives the full variable domain: DAGVTQSPTHLIKTRGQQVTLRCSPKSGHDTVSWYQQALGQGPQFIFQYYEEEERQRGNFPDRFSGHQFPNYSSELNVNALLLGDSALYLCASSQEGVGIETQYFGPGTRLLVL.